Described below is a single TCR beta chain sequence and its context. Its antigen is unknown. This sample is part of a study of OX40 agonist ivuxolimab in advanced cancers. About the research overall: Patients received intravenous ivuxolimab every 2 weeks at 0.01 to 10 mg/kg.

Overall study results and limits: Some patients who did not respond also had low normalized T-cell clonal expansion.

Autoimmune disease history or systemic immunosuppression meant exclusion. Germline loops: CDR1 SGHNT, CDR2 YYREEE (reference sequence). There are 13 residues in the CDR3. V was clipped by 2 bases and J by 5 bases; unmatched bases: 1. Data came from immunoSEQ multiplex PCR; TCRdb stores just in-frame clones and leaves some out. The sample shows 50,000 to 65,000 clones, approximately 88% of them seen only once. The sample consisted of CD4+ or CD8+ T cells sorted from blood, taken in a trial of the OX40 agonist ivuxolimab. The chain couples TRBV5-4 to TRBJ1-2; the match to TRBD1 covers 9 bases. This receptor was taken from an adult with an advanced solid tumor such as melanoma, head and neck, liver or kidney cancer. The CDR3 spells CASSLQGAYGYTF. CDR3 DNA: TGTGCCAGCAGCTTACAGGGGGCTTATGGCTACACCTTC.